These 17 T cell receptor beta chains share one sample of origin, sequenced in a study of shared clonotypes between healthy human individuals. The protocol was immunoSEQ multiplex PCR, while the TCRdb copy is restricted to in-frame clones and leaves out a portion. The sample carries more than 1,200,000 clones, approximately 98.5% recorded once. Sequenced material: naive CD4+ T cells sorted from blood. Subset of the sample: CD45RA+ positively selected. The receptors were gathered from a man aged 25 to 40 in good health.

This chain joins TRBV15 and TRBJ2-2; 9 bases are a match to TRBD1. After removal of 1 base from V and 7 bases from J, the junction contained 13 bases not matched to a gene. The CDR3 loop spans 18 amino acids. Germline assignment: CDR1 LNHNV and CDR2 YYDKDF (reference sequence). CDR3: CATSRGAPNRGRGGELFF. The CDR3 nucleotides read TGTGCCACCAGCAGAGGGGCCCCTAACAGGGGGCGAGGCGGGGAGCTGTTTTTT.

The chain has TRBV5-5 and TRBJ2-5; TRBD2 matches 7 bases. The ends lost 6 bases at V and 5 bases at J; junction bases unmatched: 16. The length of the CDR3 is 16 residues. Germline V lookup: CDR1 SGHKS, CDR2 YYEKEE (reference sequence). The CDR3 is CASTRPAGDPQETQYF. The CDR3 DNA reads as TGTGCCAGCACTCGACCGGCGGGAGACCCCCAGGAGACCCAGTACTTC.

This chain links TRBV4-2 with TRBJ1-1; D is possibly TRBD1 (6 bases). Germline V gene sequence: CDR1 LGHNA, CDR2 YNFKEQ. The CDR3 is 15 residues long. V lost 0 bases, J lost 8 bases, and 16 bases lay in between. The CDR3 nucleotides read TGTGCCAGCAGCCAAGATGGTCTGGGGGGCGCAGAAGCTTTCTTT. Protein product: CASSQDGLGGAEAFF.

The chain employs TRBV30 and TRBJ2-2; unclear D gene. This CDR3 spans 12 amino acids. V dropped 2 bases and J dropped 7 bases, with 8 bases sitting between them. Germline lookup yields CDR1 GTSNPN and CDR2 SVGIG (reference sequence). This chain's CDR3 is CAWSITRGELFF. DNA of the CDR3: TGTGCCTGGAGTATAACTCGCGGGGAGCTGTTTTTT.

The V gene is TRBV27, the J gene TRBJ2-5; 7 positions agree with TRBD1. J gave up 4 bases and V 4 bases, and 3 bases lay outside the gene matches. The V gene's germline CDR1 is MNHEY and CDR2 SMNVEV (reference sequence). The CDR3 is 13 residues long. CDR3 in DNA: TGTGCCAGCAGTTACAGGGGAAGAGAGACCCAGTACTTC. Protein: CASSYRGRETQYF.

The rearrangement uses TRBV28 and TRBJ2-7, with TRBD2 matching over 15 bases. Germline CDR1 reads MDHEN; CDR2 reads SYDVKM. Trimming at V came to 3 bases and at J to 0 bases, leaving 6 bases not matched to a gene. This CDR3 contains 18 residues. CDR3 amino acids: CASSFEGLAGGSSYEQYF. In DNA form, the CDR3 reads TGTGCCAGCAGTTTTGAGGGACTAGCGGGAGGAAGCTCCTACGAGCAGTACTTC.

The CDR3 is CASSGPRDGEQFF. The CDR3 bases are TGTGCCAGCAGCGGACCCCGTGACGGCGAGCAGTTCTTC. The chain recombines TRBV7-9 with TRBJ2-1; the D is unclear. With 5 bases removed from V and 10 bases from J, the gap between germline ends came to 15 bases. This CDR3 comprises 13 residues. CDR1 and CDR2 (germline): SEHNR, FQNEAQ (reference sequence).

V and J are TRBV28 and TRBJ1-2, with a weak D call TRBD1 (6 bases). CDR1 and CDR2 from the germline V gene are MDHEN and SYDVKM. Between the trimmed V and J ends, which lost 5 bases and 12 bases, there was a span of 16 bases. The CDR3 is 12 amino acids. DNA of the CDR3: TGTGCCAGCAGTCAGACAGGCCGTCTGGACACCTTC. Translating gives CASSQTGRLDTF.

On this clone: The germline gene is not matched at one end of the junction; a read error may be the cause. The rearrangement links TRBV5-1 to TRBJ2-7, with D maybe TRBD2 (6 bases). This CDR3 spans 16 amino acids. From germline, CDR1 is SGHRS and CDR2 YFSETQ. CDR3 DNA sequence: TGCGCCAGCAGCTTGTCTCAGCGGGCCGCCTCCCACGAGCAGTACTTC. Translation gives CASSLSQRAASHEQYF.

J is TRBJ2-6 and V is TRBV7-9; no definite D call. Germline V gene lookup returns CDR1 SEHNR and CDR2 FQNEAQ (reference sequence). The CDR3 spans 15 residues. V shed 3 bases and J shed 1 base, with 7 bases lying between them. CDR3 sequence (DNA): TGTGCCAGCAGCTTGATAGGGTCTGGGGCCAACGTCCTGACTTTC. This codes for CASSLIGSGANVLTF.

The chain has TRBV2 and TRBJ2-7; either TRBD1 or TRBD2 may supply D (5 bases each). The CDR3 consists of 17 residues. The V gene lost 8 bases and the J gene lost 2 bases, with 25 bases spanning the gap. Per germline, CDR1 SNHLY and CDR2 FYNNEI. The CDR3 sequence is CASYAGPGRTHAYEQYF. For the CDR3, the DNA is TGTGCCAGCTACGCCGGCCCGGGGCGAACACATGCCTACGAGCAGTACTTC.

This chain links TRBV7-9 with TRBJ2-3; D assignment may be TRBD1 or TRBD2 (6 bases each). CDR3 length: 19 amino acids. The V gene's germline CDR1 is SEHNR and CDR2 FQNEAQ (reference sequence). The V and J ends lost 0 bases and 0 bases respectively, with 19 bases between them. The DNA for the CDR3 is TGTGCCAGCAGCTTAGCTTTGAGGGAGAGGGGGACTAGCACAGATACGCAGTATTTT. This sequence encodes CASSLALRERGTSTDTQYF.

The chain carries TRBV7-6 and TRBJ2-7, with D hard to call. Between the trimmed V and J ends, which lost 1 base and 5 bases, there was a span of 12 bases. This CDR3 is 14 amino acids long. Germline V gene data show CDR1 as SGHVS and CDR2 as FNYEAQ. The CDR3 sequence: CASSLEVGWHEQYF. DNA for the CDR3: TGTGCCAGCAGCTTAGAAGTTGGGTGGCACGAGCAGTACTTC.

The V and J genes are TRBV6-4 and TRBJ2-7, with TRBD2 matching over 7 bases. The CDR3 is made up of 14 amino acids. V dropped 6 bases and J dropped 7; count of bases not matched to a gene: 12. Germline V gene lookup returns CDR1 MRHNA and CDR2 SNTAGT. CDR3 nucleotide sequence: TGTGCCAGCAGGGTCGTGTGGGGGGGAAGGGAGCAGTACTTC. This sequence encodes CASRVVWGGREQYF.

The chain couples TRBV5-4 to TRBJ2-3, with TRBD2 matching 10 bases. The CDR3 is made up of 16 amino acids. J was trimmed by 2 bases and V by 3 bases; bases with no gene match: 6. CDR1 is SGHNT and CDR2 is YYREEE in the germline V gene (reference sequence). Here the CDR3 reads CASSSGLARSTDTQYF. The CDR3, as DNA: TGTGCCAGCAGCTCGGGACTAGCGCGGTCCACAGATACGCAGTATTTT.

The chain's CDR3 is CASSILAGLDDTQYF. Here the CDR3 DNA reads TGTGCCAGCAGCATCCTAGCGGGCCTTGATGATACGCAGTATTTT. The gene calls are TRBV5-4 and TRBJ2-3; 8 bases are a match to TRBD2. The V segment lost 4 bases and the J segment 6 bases; nucleotides outside the gene matches: 10. Germline-derived CDR1 and CDR2 are SGHNT and YYREEE (reference sequence). CDR3 length: 15 residues.

This clone was seen just once. The CDR3 protein is CSVGRDRNTEAFF. CDR3 coding DNA: TGCAGCGTTGGAAGGGACAGGAACACTGAAGCTTTCTTT. V usage is TRBV29-1 and J usage is TRBJ1-1; 7 nucleotides match TRBD1. V shed 4 bases, J shed 1 base, and the junction held 3 bases outside the gene matches. This CDR3 contains 13 residues. Germline lookup yields CDR1 SQVTM and CDR2 ANQGSEA.